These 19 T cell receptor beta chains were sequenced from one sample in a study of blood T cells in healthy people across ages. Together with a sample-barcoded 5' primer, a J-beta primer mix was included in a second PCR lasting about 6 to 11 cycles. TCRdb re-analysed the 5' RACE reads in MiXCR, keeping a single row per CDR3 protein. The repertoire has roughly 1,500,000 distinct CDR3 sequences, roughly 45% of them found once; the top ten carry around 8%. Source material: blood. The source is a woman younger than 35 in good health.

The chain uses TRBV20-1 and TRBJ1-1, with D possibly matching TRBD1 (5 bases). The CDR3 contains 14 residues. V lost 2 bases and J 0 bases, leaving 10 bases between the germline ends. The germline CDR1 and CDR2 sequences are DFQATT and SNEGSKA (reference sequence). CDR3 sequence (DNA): TGCAGTGCTAGAAAGAGACAGATGAACACTGAAGCTTTCTTT. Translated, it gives CSARKRQMNTEAFF.

The CDR3 is CAISDLPRTINTEAFF. The CDR3 bases are TGTGCCATCAGTGATCTCCCCCGGACAATAAACACTGAAGCTTTCTTT. V gene TRBV10-3 combines with J gene TRBJ1-1, with a tentative D call TRBD1 (5 bases). In germline, CDR1 is ENHRY, CDR2 SYGVKD. The CDR3 totals 16 residues. Trimming removed 3 bases at V and 2 bases at J, with 16 bases between.

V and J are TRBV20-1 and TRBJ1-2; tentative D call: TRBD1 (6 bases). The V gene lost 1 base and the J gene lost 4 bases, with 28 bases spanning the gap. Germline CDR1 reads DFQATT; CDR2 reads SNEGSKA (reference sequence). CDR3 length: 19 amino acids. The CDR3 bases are TGCAGTGCTAGAGGGGTCCTTGGCCAGGGGTCCCAAGGTGGCTATGGCTACACCTTC. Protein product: CSARGVLGQGSQGGYGYTF.

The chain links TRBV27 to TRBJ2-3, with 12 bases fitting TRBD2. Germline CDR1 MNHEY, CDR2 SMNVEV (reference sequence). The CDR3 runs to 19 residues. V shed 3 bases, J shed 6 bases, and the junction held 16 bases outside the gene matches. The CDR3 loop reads CASSFGQGIGLAGFDTQYF. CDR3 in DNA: TGTGCCAGCAGTTTCGGACAGGGGATAGGACTAGCGGGATTCGATACGCAGTATTTT.

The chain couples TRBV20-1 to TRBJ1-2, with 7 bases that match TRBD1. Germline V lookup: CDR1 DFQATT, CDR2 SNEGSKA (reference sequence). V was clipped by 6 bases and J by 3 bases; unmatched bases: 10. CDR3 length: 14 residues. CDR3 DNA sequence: TGCAGTGCCCCCGGGACAGCCCCTTACTATGGCTACACCTTC. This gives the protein CSAPGTAPYYGYTF.

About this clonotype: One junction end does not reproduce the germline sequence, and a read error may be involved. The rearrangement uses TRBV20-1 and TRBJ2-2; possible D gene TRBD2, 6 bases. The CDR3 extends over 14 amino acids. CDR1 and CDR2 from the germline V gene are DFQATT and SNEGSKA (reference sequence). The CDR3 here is CSARDGGNAGELFF. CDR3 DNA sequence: TGCAGTGCTAGAGATGGAGGGAACGCCGGGGAGCTGTTTTTT.

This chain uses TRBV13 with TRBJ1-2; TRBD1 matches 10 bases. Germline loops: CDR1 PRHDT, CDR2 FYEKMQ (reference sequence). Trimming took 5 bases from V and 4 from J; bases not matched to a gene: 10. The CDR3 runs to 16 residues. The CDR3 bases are TGTGCCAGCAGCCCCCCGCGGGACAGGGGCTTCTATGGCTACACCTTC. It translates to CASSPPRDRGFYGYTF.

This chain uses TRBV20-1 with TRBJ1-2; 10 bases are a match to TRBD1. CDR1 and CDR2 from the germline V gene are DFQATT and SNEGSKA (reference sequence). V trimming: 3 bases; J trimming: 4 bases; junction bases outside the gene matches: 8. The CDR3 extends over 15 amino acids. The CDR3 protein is CSARGWDRGFYGYTF. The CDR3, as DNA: TGCAGTGCTAGGGGCTGGGACAGGGGATTCTATGGCTACACCTTC.

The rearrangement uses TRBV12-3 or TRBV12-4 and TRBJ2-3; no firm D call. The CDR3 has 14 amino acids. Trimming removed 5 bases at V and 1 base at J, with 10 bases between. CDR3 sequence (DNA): TGTGCCAGCAGTCCCCTTCCCGGCACAGATACGCAGTATTTT. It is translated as CASSPLPGTDTQYF.

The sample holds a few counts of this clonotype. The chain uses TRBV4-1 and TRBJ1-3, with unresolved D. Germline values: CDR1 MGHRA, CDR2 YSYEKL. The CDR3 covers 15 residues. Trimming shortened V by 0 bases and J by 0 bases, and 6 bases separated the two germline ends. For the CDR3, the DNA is TGCGCCAGCAGCCAAGATCGGAACTCTGGAAACACCATATATTTT. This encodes CASSQDRNSGNTIYF.

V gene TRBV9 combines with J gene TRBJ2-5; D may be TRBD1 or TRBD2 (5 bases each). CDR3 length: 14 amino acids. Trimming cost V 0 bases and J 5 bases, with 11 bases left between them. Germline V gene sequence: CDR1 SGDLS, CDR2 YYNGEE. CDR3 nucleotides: TGTGCCAGCAGCGTAGATGGGGGTTGGGAGACCCAGTACTTC. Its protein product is CASSVDGGWETQYF.

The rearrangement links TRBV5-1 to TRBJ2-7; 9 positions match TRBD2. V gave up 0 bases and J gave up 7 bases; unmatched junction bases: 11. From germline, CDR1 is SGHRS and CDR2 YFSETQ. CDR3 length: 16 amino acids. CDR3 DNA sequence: TGCGCCAGCAGCTTGGCTAGCGGGATCCCCTACAATGAGCAGTACTTC. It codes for CASSLASGIPYNEQYF.

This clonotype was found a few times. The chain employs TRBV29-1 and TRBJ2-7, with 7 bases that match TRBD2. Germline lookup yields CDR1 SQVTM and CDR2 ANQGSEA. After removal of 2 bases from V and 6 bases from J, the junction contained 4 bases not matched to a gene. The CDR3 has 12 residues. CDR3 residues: CSVERGGTEQYF. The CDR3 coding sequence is TGCAGCGTTGAAAGGGGAGGGACCGAGCAGTACTTC.

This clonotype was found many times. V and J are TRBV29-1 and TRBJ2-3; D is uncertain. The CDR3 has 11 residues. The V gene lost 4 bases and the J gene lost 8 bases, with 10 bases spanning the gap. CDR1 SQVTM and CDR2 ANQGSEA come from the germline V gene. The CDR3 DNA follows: TGCAGCGTTGCAAGCCCGGGTACGCAGTATTTT. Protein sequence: CSVASPGTQYF.

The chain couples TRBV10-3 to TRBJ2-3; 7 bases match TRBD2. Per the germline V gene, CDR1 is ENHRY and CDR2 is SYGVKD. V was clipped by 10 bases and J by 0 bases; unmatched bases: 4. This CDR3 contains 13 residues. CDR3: CATGGTSTDTQYF. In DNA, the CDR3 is TGTGCCACCGGGGGGACTAGCACAGATACGCAGTATTTT.

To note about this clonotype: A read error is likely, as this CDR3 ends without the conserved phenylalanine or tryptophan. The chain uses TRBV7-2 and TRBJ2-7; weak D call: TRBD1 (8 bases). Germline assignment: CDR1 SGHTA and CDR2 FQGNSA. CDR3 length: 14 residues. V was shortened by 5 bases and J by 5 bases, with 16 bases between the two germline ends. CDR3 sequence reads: CASSPGQGLHEQYY. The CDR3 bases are TGTGCCAGCAGCCCCGGACAGGGACTACACGAGCAGTACTAC.

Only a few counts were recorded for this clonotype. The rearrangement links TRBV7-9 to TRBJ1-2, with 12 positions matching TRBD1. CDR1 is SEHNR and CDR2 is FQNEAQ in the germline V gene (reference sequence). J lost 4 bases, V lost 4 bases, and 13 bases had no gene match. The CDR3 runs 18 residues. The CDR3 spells CASSSSGQGAQSGYGYTF. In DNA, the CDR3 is TGTGCCAGCAGCTCTTCGGGACAGGGGGCCCAGTCGGGCTATGGCTACACCTTC.

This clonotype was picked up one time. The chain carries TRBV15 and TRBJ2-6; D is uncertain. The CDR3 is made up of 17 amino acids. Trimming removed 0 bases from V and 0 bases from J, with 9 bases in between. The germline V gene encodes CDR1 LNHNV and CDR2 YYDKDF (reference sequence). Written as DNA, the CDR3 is TGTGCCACCAGCAGAGATGTGGGTGGCTCTGGGGCCAACGTCCTGACTTTC. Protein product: CATSRDVGGSGANVLTF.

The CDR3 sequence: CASRTPGQTNYGYTF. CDR3 coding DNA: TGTGCCAGCAGAACCCCGGGACAGACTAACTATGGCTACACCTTC. V gene TRBV6-5 combines with J gene TRBJ1-2; 7 bases align to TRBD1. CDR1 MNHEY and CDR2 SVGAGI come from the germline V gene. V trimming: 6 bases; J trimming: 0 bases; junction bases outside the gene matches: 7. The CDR3 is made up of 15 amino acids.